This T cell receptor (beta chain) originates from a study of T cells after yellow fever vaccination. Study-wide findings and caveats: Boosting was followed by the reappearance of most primary-vaccination clones (roughly 95% CD4, around 86% CD8).

V lost 5 bases and J lost 6, with 10 bases in between. Germline V gives CDR1 MGHDK, CDR2 SYGVNS. The CDR3 has 13 residues. On this clonotype itself: Its antigen is as yet unknown.

TCR cDNA, made by 5'RACE template switching, carried an added universal primer site and UMIs. MiXCR was run by TCRdb on the 5' RACE reads, yielding one entry per CDR3 protein. The sample records 350,000 to 450,000 distinct CDR3 sequences, around 20% being singletons. The chain is built from TRBV25-1 and TRBJ2-2; D is possibly TRBD1 (6 bases). This material consisted of PBMCs, taken before the yellow fever booster vaccination. This clonotype was sampled from a man aged 18 to 30 who received the YFV17D yellow fever vaccine. Here the CDR3 reads CASSTGLPGELFF. The CDR3 DNA reads as TGTGCCAGCAGTACAGGGTTACCCGGGGAGCTGTTTTTT.